A selection of T cell receptor beta chains follows, all from one sample in a study of CD8 T cells in ankylosing spondylitis. From the 5' RACE reads, TCRdb called clonotypes with MiXCR, one entry per CDR3 protein. The sample yields approximately 400,000 distinct CDR3 sequences, roughly 15% seen once. Sequenced material: blood, either unsorted or a sorted T cell fraction (not recorded which). The receptors were gathered from a male donor with ankylosing spondylitis. CDR3s include the opening cysteine and the closing phenylalanine or tryptophan. D genes are given only for firm matches. The size field is filled for only some rows; it gives once, few, many or a size class.

>.|TRBJ1-5|.|TRBV28
CASSYVGTPEGDQPQHF
TGTGCCAGCAGTTACGTCGGGACCCCCGAGGGTGATCAGCCCCAGCATTTT
>.|TRBJ2-4|few|TRBV4-2
CASSQGNGGDIQYF
TGTGCCAGCAGCCAAGGGAACGGGGGAGACATTCAGTACTTC
>.|TRBJ2-1|many|TRBV12-3/TRBV12-4
CASSLESEQFF
TGTGCCAGCAGTTTAGAGTCTGAGCAGTTCTTC
>.|TRBJ1-1|.|TRBV24-1
CATSDRDTLNTEAFF
TGTGCCACCAGTGACAGGGACACATTGAACACTGAAGCTTTCTTT
>.|TRBJ2-7|few|TRBV6-2/TRBV6-3
CASKEDQGPYEQYF
TGTGCCAGCAAGGAAGACCAGGGCCCCTACGAGCAGTACTTC
>.|TRBJ2-5|few|TRBV7-3
CASSLGASGKKYQETQYF
TGTGCCAGCAGCTTGGGGGCTAGCGGAAAAAAGTACCAAGAGACCCAGTACTTC
>.|TRBJ1-5|.|TRBV7-2
CASSLYAPGVTNQPQHF
TGTGCCAGCAGCTTATATGCCCCAGGGGTTACCAATCAGCCCCAGCATTTT
>.|TRBJ2-5|many|TRBV29-1
CSVNKGGETQYF
TGCAGCGTCAACAAGGGAGGAGAGACCCAGTACTTC
>.|TRBJ1-6|few|TRBV2
CASRGMNNSPLHF
TGTGCCAGCAGGGGAATGAATAATTCACCCCTCCACTTT
>TRBD2|TRBJ2-7|many|TRBV20-1
CSAPLAGIYEQYF
TGCAGTGCCCCTCTAGCGGGAATCTACGAGCAGTACTTC
>TRBD1|TRBJ1-2|many|TRBV20-1
CSARATGQGYGYTF
TGCAGTGCTAGGGCGACAGGGCAGGGCTATGGCTACACCTTC
>.|TRBJ1-6|.|TRBV6-5
CASSYGRQGRGSYNSPLHF
TGTGCCAGCAGTTACGGTCGCCAGGGCCGAGGCTCCTATAATTCACCCCTCCACTTT
>TRBD2|TRBJ2-1|.|TRBV9
CASSVGIRGLGLREQFF
TGTGCCAGCAGCGTAGGAATCAGGGGACTAGGTCTGCGTGAGCAGTTCTTC
>.|TRBJ2-1|few|TRBV12-3/TRBV12-4
CASRLGTYNEQFF
TGTGCCAGCAGACTAGGGACCTACAATGAGCAGTTCTTC
>TRBD1|TRBJ2-4|few|TRBV5-6
CASSSIRGRFADKKNIQYF
TGTGCCAGCAGCTCGATCAGGGGGCGGTTTGCCGATAAAAAAAACATTCAGTACTTC
>.|TRBJ1-1|few|TRBV20-1
CSAIVRQNTEAFF
TGCAGTGCTATCGTACGGCAGAACACTGAAGCTTTCTTT
>.|TRBJ1-6|few|TRBV5-1
CASSFAPPRGDGSPLHF
TGCGCCAGCAGCTTCGCCCCCCCTAGGGGGGACGGGTCACCCCTCCACTTT
>.|TRBJ2-2|.|TRBV5-1
CASSRLQDTGELFF
TGCGCCAGCAGCCGGCTACAGGACACCGGGGAGCTGTTTTTT
>TRBD1|TRBJ1-1|few|TRBV20-1
CSASTWDRGLSSVF
TGCAGTGCTTCGACTTGGGACAGGGGGCTTTCCTCTGTATTT
>.|TRBJ1-2|.|TRBV20-1
CSAPHRQVGSGGYTF
TGCAGTGCCCCCCATCGACAGGTTGGGAGTGGTGGCTACACCTTC
>.|TRBJ1-5|.|TRBV6-1
CASRTLAGAQPQHF
TGTGCCAGCAGGACCCTGGCGGGTGCACAGCCCCAGCATTTT
>.|TRBJ2-7|.|TRBV20-1
CSASRVGGEQYF
TGCAGTGCTAGCCGGGTAGGGGGCGAGCAGTACTTC
>TRBD1|TRBJ1-3|few|TRBV7-2
CASSLGGTVSGNTIYF
TGTGCCAGCAGCTTAGGCGGGACAGTCTCTGGAAACACCATATATTTT
>.|TRBJ1-1|.|TRBV3-1
CASSRTGGEAEAFF
TGTGCCAGCAGCCGTACCGGGGGGGAGGCTGAAGCTTTCTTT
>.|TRBJ1-3|.|TRBV7-2
CASSLRGGFRNTIYF
TGTGCCAGCAGCTTGCGGGGGGGCTTTAGGAACACCATATATTTT
>.|TRBJ2-7|.|TRBV3-1
CASSQVSQLNEQYF
TGTGCCAGCAGCCAAGTGAGCCAGCTCAACGAGCAGTACTTC
>.|TRBJ2-1|few|TRBV29-1
CSVESLANSNEQFF
TGCAGCGTTGAATCCCTAGCTAATTCTAATGAGCAGTTCTTC
>TRBD1|TRBJ2-7|.|TRBV7-9
CASSEDGTGRYEQYF
TGTGCCAGCAGCGAGGACGGGACAGGGAGGTACGAGCAGTACTTC
>.|TRBJ1-2|few|TRBV6-5
CASSSSTEALGYTF
TGTGCCAGCAGTTCGTCGACGGAGGCTCTGGGCTACACCTTC
>.|TRBJ2-2|.|TRBV9
CASSVVPGPTGELFF
TGTGCCAGCAGCGTAGTGCCGGGACCCACCGGGGAGCTGTTTTTT